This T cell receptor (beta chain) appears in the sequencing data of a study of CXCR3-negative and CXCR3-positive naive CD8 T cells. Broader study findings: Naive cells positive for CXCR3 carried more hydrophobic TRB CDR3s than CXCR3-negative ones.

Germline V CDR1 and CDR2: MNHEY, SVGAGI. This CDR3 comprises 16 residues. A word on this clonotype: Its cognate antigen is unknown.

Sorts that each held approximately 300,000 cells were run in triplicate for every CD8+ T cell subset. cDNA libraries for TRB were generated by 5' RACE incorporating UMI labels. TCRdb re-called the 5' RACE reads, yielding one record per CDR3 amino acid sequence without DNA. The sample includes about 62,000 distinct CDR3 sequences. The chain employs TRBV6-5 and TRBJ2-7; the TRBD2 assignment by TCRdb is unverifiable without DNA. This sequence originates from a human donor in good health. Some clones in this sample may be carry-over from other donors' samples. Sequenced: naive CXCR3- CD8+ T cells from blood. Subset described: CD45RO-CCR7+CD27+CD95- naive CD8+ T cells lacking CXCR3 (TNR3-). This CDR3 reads CASSYSSRAPPYEQYF.